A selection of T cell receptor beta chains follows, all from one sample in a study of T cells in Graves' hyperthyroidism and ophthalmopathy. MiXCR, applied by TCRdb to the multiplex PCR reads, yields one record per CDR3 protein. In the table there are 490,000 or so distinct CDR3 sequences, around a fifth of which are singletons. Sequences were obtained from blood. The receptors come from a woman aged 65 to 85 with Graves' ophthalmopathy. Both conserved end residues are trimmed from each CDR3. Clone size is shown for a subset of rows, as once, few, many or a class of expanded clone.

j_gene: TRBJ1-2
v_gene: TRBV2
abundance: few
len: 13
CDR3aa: ASTSSGQGEGGYT

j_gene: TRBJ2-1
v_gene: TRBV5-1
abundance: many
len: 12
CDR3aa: ASSLWGENNEQF

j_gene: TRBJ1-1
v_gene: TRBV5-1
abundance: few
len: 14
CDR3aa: ASSWRQGAMNTEAF

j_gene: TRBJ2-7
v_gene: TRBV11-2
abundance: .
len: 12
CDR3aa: ASSWGGGLYEQY

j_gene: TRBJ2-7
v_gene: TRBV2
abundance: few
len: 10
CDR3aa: ASNPDPGEQY

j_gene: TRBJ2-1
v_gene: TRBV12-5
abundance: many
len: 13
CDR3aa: ASGKSGTIAAGQF

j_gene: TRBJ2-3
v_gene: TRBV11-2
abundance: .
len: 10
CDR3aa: ASSHPTDTQY

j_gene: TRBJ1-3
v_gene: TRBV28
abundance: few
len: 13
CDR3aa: ASSRSQGSGNTIY

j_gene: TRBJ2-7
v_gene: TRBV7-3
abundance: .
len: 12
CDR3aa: ASSFGGLTDEQY

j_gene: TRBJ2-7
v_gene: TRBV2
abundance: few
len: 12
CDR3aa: ASSPGTGSYEQH

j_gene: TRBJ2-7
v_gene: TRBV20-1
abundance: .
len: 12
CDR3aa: SAHPGSGIYEQY

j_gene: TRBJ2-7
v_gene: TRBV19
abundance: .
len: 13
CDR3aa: ASSISGQGVYEQY

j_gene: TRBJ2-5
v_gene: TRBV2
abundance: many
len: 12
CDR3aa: ASSRQGVVETQY

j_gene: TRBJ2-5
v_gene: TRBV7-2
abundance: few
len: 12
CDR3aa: ASKVAGGRETQY

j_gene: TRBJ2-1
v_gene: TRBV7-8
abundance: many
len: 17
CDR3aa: ASSSRTSGSPLSSNEQF

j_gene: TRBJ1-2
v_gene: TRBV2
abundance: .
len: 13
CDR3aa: ASSVEGLNNYGYT

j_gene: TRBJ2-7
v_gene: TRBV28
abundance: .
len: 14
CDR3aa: ASSLNLFNQGYEQY

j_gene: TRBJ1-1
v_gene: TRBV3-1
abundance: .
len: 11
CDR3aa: ASSQNSGTEAF

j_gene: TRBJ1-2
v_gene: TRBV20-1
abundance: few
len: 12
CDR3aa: SASGGTGDGGYT

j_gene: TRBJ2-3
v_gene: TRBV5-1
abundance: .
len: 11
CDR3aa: ASRGQSTDTQY

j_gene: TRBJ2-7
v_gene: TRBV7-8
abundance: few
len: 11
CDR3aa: ASSLFLVNEQY

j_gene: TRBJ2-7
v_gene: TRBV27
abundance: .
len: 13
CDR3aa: ASSLSLAGAYEQY

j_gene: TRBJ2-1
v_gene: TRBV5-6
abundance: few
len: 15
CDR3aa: ASSLRILAGVTNEQF

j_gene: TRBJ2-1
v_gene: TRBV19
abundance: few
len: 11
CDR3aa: ASRRTGQNEQF

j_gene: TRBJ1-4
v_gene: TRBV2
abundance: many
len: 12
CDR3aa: ASRTQEWSEKLF

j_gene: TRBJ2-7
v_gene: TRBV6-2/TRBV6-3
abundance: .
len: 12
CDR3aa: ASSSLRKSYEQY

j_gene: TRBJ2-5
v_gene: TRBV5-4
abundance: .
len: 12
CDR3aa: ASSWDSLGETQY

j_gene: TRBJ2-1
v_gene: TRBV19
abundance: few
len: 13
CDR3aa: ASSSTRGPYNEQF

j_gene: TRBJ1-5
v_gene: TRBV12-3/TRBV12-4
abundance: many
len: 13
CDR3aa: ASSPGGGRRQPQH

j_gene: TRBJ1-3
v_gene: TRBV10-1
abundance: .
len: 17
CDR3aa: ASSESARTGDVSGNTIY

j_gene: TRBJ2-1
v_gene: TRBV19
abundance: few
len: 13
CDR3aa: ASSIGGVAYNEQF

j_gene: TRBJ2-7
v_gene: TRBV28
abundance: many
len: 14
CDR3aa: ASRTTGTGGLYEQY

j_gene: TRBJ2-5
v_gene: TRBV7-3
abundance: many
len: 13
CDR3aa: ASSLLGGMGETQY

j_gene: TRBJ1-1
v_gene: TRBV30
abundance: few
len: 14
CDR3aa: AWRLMGRGTNTEAF

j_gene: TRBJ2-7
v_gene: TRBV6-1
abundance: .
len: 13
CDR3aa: ASGNPPGPASEQY

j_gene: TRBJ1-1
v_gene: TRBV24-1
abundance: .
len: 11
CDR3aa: ATRATGNTEAF

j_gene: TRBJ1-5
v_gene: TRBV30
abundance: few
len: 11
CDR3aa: AWNRQESQPQH

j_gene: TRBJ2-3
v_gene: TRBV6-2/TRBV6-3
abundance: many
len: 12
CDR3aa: ASSYSGTPDTQY

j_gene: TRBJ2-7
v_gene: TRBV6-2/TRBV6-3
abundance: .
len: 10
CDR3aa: ASSFLPYEQY

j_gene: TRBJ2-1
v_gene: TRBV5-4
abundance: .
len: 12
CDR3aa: ASSLLTSYNEQF

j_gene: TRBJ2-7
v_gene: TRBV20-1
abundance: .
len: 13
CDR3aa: SAIRSPRVSYEQY

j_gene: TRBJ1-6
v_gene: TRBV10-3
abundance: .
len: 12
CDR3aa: AIRSTGSDSPLH

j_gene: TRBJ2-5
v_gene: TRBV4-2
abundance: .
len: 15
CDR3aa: ASSQNGLAGPFVAQY

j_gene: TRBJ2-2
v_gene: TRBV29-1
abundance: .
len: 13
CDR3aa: SVEGRQGAAGELF

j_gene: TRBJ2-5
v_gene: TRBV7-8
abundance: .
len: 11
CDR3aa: ASSLRPKETQY